The clone carrying this T cell receptor beta chain was seen many times. What it binds is not known. TCRdb reprocessed the 5' RACE reads with MiXCR, giving one entry per CDR3 protein. The data contain under 300,000 distinct CDR3 sequences, around a tenth of them singletons. This entry comes from a study of T-cell memory formation after mild COVID-19. The CDR3 is 15 amino acids. Germline V CDR1 and CDR2: KGHSH, LQKENI. V was pared by 4 bases and J by 1 base, with 2 bases of the junction left unmatched. Study results and limitations: Most CD4+ clones that shrank were in CM and EM, while CD8+ ones turned up in EMRA.

The receptor was isolated from a young man who had mild COVID-19 (a few samples of this study predate the infection). Cell type and time point are not known. The chain joins TRBV18 to TRBJ2-3; 10 bases are shared with TRBD2. Material: PBMCs or a T cell subset sorted from them (not recorded which). CDR3 protein: CASSQLAGRTDTQYF. DNA for the CDR3: TGTGCCAGCTCACAACTAGCGGGGCGCACAGATACGCAGTATTTT.